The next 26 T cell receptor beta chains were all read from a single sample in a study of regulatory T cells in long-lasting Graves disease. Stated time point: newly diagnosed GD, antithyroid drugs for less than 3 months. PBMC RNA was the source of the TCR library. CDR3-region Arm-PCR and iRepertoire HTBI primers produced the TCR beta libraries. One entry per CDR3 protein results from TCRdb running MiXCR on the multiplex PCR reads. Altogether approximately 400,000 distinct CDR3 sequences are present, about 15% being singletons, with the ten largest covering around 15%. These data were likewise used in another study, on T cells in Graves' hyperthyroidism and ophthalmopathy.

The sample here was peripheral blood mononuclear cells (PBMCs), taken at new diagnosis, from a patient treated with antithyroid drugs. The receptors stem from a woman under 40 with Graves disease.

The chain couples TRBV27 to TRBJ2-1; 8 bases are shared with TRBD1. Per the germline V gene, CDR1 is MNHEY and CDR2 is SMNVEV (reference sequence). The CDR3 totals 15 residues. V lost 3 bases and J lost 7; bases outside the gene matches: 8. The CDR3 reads CASSFRDRRMNEQFF. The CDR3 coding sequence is TGTGCCAGCAGTTTCCGGGACAGGCGAATGAATGAGCAGTTCTTC.

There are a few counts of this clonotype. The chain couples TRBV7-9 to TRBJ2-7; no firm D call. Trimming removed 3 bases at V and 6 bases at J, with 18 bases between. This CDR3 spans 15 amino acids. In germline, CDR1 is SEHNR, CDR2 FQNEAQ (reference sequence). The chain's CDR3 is CASSFHSALPAEQYF. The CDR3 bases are TGTGCCAGCAGCTTCCATTCAGCCCTCCCCGCCGAGCAGTACTTC.

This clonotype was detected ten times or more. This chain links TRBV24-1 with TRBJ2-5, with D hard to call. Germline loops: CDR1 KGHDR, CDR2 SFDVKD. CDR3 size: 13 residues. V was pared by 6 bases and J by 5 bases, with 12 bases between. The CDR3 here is CATSSAFYETQYF. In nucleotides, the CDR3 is TGTGCCACCAGTTCAGCGTTTTACGAGACCCAGTACTTC.

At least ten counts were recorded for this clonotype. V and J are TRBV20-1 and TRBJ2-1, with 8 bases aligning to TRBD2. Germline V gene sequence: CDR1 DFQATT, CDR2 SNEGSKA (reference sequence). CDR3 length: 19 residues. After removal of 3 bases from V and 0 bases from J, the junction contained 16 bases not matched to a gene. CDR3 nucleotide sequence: TGCAGTGCTAGGTACCGGGGGGGAGGGCCTTTGGGCTCCTACAATGAGCAGTTCTTC. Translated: CSARYRGGGPLGSYNEQFF.

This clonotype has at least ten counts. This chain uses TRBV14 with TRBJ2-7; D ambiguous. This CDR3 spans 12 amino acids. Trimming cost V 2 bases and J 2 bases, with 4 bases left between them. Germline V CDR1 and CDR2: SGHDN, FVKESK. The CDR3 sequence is CASSQHPYEQYF. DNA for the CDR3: TGTGCCAGCAGCCAACATCCCTACGAGCAGTACTTC.

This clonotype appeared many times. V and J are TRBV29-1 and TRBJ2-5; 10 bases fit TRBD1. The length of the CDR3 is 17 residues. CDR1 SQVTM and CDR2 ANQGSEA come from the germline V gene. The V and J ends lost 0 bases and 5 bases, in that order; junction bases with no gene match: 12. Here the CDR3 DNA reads TGCAGCGTTGAAGATGCTCGGGCCGGGACAGGGGTTGAGACCCAGTACTTC. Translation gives CSVEDARAGTGVETQYF.

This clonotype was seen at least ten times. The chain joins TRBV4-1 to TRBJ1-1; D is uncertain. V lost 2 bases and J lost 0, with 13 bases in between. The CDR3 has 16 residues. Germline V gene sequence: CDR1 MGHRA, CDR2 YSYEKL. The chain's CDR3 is CASSQKGSGLNTEAFF. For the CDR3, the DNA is TGCGCCAGCAGCCAAAAGGGCTCGGGTTTGAACACTGAAGCTTTCTTT.

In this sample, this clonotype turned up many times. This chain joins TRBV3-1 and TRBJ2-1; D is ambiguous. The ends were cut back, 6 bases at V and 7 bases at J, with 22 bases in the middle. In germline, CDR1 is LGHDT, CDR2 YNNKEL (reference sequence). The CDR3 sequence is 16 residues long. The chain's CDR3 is CASRPTLGAVGNEQFF. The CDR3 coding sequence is TGTGCCAGCAGACCTACTCTTGGCGCCGTTGGGAATGAGCAGTTCTTC.

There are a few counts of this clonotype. CDR3 coding DNA: TGCAGTGCTAGAGATTTACTAGCGGGAGCCTACGAGCAGTACTTC. Amino acid sequence: CSARDLLAGAYEQYF. The genes are TRBV20-1 and TRBJ2-7; TRBD2 agrees at 11 bases. CDR1 is DFQATT, CDR2 SNEGSKA, per germline (reference sequence). There are 15 residues in the CDR3. V shed 0 bases, J shed 2 bases, and the junction held 3 bases outside the gene matches.

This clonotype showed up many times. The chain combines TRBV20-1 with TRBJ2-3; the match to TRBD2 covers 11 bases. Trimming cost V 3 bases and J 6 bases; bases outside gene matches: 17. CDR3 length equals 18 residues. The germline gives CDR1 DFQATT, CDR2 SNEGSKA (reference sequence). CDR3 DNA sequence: TGCAGTGCTAGTGGGATCAGTGCCCTAGCGGGAGGCCCCGATACGCAGTATTTT. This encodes CSASGISALAGGPDTQYF.

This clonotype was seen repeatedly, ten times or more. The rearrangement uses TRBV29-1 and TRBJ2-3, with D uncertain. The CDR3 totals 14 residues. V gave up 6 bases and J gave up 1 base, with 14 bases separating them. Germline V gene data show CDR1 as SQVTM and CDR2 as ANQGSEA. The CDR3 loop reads CSVDLGTGTDTQYF. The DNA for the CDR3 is TGCAGCGTCGACCTCGGTACAGGCACAGATACGCAGTATTTT.

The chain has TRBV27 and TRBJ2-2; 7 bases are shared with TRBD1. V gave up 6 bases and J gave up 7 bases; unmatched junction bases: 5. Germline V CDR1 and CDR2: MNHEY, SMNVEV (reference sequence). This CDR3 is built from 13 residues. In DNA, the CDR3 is TGTGCCAGCAGAAGGGGGCAGGGCGGGGAGCTGTTTTTT. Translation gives CASRRGQGGELFF.

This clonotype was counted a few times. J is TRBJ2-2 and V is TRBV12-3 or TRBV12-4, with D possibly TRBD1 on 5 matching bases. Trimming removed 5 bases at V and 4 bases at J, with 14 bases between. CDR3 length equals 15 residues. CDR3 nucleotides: TGTGCCAGCAGTCCTAGGGGAATTGTCACCGGGGAGCTGTTTTTT. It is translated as CASSPRGIVTGELFF.

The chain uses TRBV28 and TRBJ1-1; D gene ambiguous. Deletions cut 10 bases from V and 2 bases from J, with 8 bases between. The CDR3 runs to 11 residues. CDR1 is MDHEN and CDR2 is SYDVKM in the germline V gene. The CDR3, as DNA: TGTGCCACCGAGAGTAACACTGAAGCTTTCTTT. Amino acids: CATESNTEAFF.

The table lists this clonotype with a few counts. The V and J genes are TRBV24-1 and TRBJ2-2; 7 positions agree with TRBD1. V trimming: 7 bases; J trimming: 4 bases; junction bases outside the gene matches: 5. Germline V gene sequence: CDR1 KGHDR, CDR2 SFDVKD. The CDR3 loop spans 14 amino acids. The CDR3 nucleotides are TGTGCCACCAGCAAACAGGGGTCCACCGGGGAGCTGTTTTTT. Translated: CATSKQGSTGELFF.

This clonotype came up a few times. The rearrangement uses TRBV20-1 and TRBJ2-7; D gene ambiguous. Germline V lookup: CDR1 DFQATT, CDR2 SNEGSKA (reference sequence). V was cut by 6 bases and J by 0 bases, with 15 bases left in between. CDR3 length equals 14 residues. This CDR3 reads CSATTDGNSYEQYF. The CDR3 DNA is TGCAGTGCAACAACCGACGGAAACTCCTACGAGCAGTACTTC.

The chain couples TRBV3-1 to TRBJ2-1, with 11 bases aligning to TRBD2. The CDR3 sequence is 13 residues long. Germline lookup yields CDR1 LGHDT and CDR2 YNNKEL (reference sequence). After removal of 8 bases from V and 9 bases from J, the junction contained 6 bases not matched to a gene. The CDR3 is CASSGLAGSEQFF. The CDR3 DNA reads TGTGCCAGCTCTGGACTAGCGGGCAGTGAGCAGTTCTTC.

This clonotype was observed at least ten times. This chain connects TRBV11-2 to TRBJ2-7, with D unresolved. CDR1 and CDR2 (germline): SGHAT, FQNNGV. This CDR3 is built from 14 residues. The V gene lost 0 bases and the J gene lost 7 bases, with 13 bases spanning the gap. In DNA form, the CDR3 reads TGTGCCAGCAGCTTAGAAGACACCTTTAGGGAGCAGTACTTC. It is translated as CASSLEDTFREQYF.

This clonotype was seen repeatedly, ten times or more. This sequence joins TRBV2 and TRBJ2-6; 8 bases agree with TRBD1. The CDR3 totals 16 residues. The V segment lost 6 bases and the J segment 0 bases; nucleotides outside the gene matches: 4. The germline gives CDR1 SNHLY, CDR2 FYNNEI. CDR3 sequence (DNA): TGTGCCAGCAGGGACAGGGTTACCTCTGGGGCCAACGTCCTGACTTTC. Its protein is CASRDRVTSGANVLTF.

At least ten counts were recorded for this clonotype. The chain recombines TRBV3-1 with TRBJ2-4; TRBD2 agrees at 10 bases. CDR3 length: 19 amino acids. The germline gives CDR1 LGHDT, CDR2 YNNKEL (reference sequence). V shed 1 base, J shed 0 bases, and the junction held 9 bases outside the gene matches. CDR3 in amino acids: CASSQGGTSVALAKNIQYF. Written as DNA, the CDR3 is TGTGCCAGCAGCCAAGGAGGGACTAGCGTGGCCCTAGCCAAAAACATTCAGTACTTC.

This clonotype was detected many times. The CDR3 loop is CASSQDNGAQPAYEQYF. CDR3 in DNA: TGTGCCAGCAGCCAAGATAACGGGGCACAGCCAGCCTACGAGCAGTACTTC. This chain links TRBV3-1 with TRBJ2-7; tentatively, D is TRBD1 or TRBD2 (5 bases each). The V end was cut by 0 bases, the J end by 2 bases, with 17 bases between. The CDR3 covers 17 residues. The germline V gene has CDR1 LGHDT and CDR2 YNNKEL (reference sequence).

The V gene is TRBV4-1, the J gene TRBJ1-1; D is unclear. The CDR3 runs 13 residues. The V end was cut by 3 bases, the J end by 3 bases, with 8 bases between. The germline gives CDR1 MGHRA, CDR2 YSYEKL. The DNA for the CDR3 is TGCGCCAGCAGCCACCAAGAGCACACTGAAGCTTTCTTT. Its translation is CASSHQEHTEAFF.

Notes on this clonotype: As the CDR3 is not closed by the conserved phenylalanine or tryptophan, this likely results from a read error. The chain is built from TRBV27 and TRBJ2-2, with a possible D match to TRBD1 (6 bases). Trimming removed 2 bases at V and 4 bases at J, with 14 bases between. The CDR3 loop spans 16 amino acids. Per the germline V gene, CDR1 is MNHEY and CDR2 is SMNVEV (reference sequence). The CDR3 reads CASSLGSGATTGELFL. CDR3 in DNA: TGTGCCAGCAGTTTAGGTTCAGGGGCGACCACCGGGGAGCTGTTTCTT.

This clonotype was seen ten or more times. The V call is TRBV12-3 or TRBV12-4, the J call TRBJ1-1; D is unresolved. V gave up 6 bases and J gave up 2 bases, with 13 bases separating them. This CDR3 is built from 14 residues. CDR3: CASSPQSINTEAFF. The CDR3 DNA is TGTGCCAGCAGCCCACAGAGCATTAACACTGAAGCTTTCTTT.

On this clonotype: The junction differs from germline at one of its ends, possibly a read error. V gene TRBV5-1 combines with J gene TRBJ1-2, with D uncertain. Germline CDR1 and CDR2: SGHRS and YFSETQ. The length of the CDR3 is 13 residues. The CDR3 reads CACSLERLYGYTF. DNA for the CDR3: TGCGCCTGCAGCTTGGAACGTCTCTATGGCTACACCTTC.

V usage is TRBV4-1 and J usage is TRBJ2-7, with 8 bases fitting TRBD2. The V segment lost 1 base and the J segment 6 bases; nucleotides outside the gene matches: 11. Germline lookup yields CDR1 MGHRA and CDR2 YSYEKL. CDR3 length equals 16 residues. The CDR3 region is CASSQASSGTRGEQYF. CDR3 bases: TGCGCCAGCAGCCAAGCCTCTTCCGGGACTAGGGGCGAGCAGTACTTC.